This paragraph reports one TCR beta chain. Because the CDR3 is missing its conserved closing phenylalanine or tryptophan, this is likely a read error. The data originate from a study of CDR3 diversity in severe acne. TCRdb re-analysed the PCR reads in MiXCR, keeping a single row per CDR3 protein. The data show tens of thousands of distinct CDR3 sequences, under 55% seen once. The CDR3 is 16 residues long. Per the germline V gene, CDR1 is WNHNN and CDR2 is SYGVQD (reference sequence). This chain links TRBV10-1 with TRBJ1-1; a weak D match, TRBD1 (5 bases). The sequence was collected from a male donor with severe acne vulgaris. The sample comprised blood. Here the CDR3 DNA reads TGCGTCAGCGGTGAGTCGGCAGGGCCACGAGGGAGTGAAGCTTTCTCT. Translation: CVSGESAGPRGSEAFS.